These T cell receptor beta chains were read from a single sample in a study of cytomegalovirus exposure and HLA in healthy donors. Using immunoSEQ multiplex PCR, the repertoire was profiled, and TCRdb retains in-frame clones only, with some absent. The data contain under 250,000 clones, roughly 81% of them singletons. Sequenced input: PBMCs. All receptors come from a woman aged 25 to 39 in good health and CMV-seronegative. The CDR3 runs from the conserved cysteine through the conserved F or W. D genes are given only for firm matches. Expanded clones get a size class; other rows say once, few or many, or leave the size out.

J gene: TRBJ2-2
clone size: NA
D gene: NA
V gene: TRBV28
CDR3 length: 15
CDR3 protein: CASREGTPNTGELFF
CDR3 DNA: TGTGCCAGCAGGGAGGGGACCCCGAACACCGGGGAGCTGTTTTTT

J gene: TRBJ1-1
clone size: NA
D gene: NA
V gene: TRBV7-9
CDR3 length: 14
CDR3 protein: CASSSQGGNTEAFF
CDR3 DNA: TGTGCCAGCAGCTCCCAGGGCGGGAACACTGAAGCTTTCTTT

J gene: TRBJ2-4
clone size: NA
D gene: NA
V gene: TRBV5-1
CDR3 length: 15
CDR3 protein: CASSLAGGFKNIQYF
CDR3 DNA: TGCGCCAGCAGCTTGGCGGGCGGGTTCAAAAACATTCAGTACTTC

J gene: TRBJ1-1
clone size: once
D gene: TRBD1
V gene: TRBV5-1
CDR3 length: 15
CDR3 protein: CASSLLQGASTEAFF
CDR3 DNA: TGCGCCAGCAGCTTGTTACAGGGGGCGAGCACTGAAGCTTTCTTT

J gene: TRBJ2-5
clone size: few
D gene: NA
V gene: TRBV27
CDR3 length: 11
CDR3 protein: CASYSGGTQYF
CDR3 DNA: TGTGCCAGCTACAGCGGCGGGACCCAGTACTTC

J gene: TRBJ2-5
clone size: NA
D gene: NA
V gene: TRBV11-1
CDR3 length: 11
CDR3 protein: CASTRGGTQYF
CDR3 DNA: TGTGCCAGCACCCGGGGAGGGACCCAGTACTTC

J gene: TRBJ1-1
clone size: NA
D gene: TRBD1
V gene: TRBV30
CDR3 length: 14
CDR3 protein: CAWATGQGATEAFF
CDR3 DNA: TGTGCCTGGGCCACGGGACAGGGGGCCACTGAAGCTTTCTTT

J gene: TRBJ1-1
clone size: NA
D gene: NA
V gene: TRBV27
CDR3 length: 14
CDR3 protein: CASSLSAVNTEAFF
CDR3 DNA: TGTGCCAGCAGTTTATCGGCAGTGAACACTGAAGCTTTCTTT

J gene: TRBJ1-1
clone size: NA
D gene: NA
V gene: TRBV29-1
CDR3 length: 13
CDR3 protein: CSAGGWDNTEAFF
CDR3 DNA: TGCAGCGCTGGAGGGTGGGACAACACTGAAGCTTTCTTT

J gene: TRBJ1-2
clone size: few
D gene: TRBD1
V gene: TRBV15
CDR3 length: 16
CDR3 protein: CATSRDKGGLAYGYTF
CDR3 DNA: TGTGCCACCAGCAGAGATAAAGGGGGCCTAGCCTATGGCTACACCTTC

J gene: TRBJ1-3
clone size: NA
D gene: NA
V gene: TRBV9
CDR3 length: 17
CDR3 protein: CASSAGAGRYSGNTIYF
CDR3 DNA: TGTGCCAGCAGCGCTGGGGCGGGGCGCTACTCTGGAAACACCATATATTTT

J gene: TRBJ1-5
clone size: few
D gene: NA
V gene: TRBV2
CDR3 length: 15
CDR3 protein: CASGQGTGGNQPQHF
CDR3 DNA: TGTGCCAGCGGTCAGGGGACGGGTGGGAATCAGCCCCAGCATTTT

J gene: TRBJ2-5
clone size: NA
D gene: NA
V gene: TRBV6-5
CDR3 length: 15
CDR3 protein: CASSYGAFGEETQYF
CDR3 DNA: TGTGCCAGCAGTTACGGCGCCTTCGGGGAAGAGACCCAGTACTTC

J gene: TRBJ1-1
clone size: few
D gene: TRBD1
V gene: TRBV6-6
CDR3 length: 14
CDR3 protein: CASSYSGTDTEAFF
CDR3 DNA: TGTGCCAGCAGTTACTCCGGGACAGACACTGAAGCTTTCTTT

J gene: TRBJ1-2
clone size: NA
D gene: TRBD1
V gene: TRBV18
CDR3 length: 17
CDR3 protein: CASSPVDRGSGQNGYTF
CDR3 DNA: TGTGCCAGCTCACCCGTCGACAGGGGGTCTGGTCAGAATGGCTACACCTTC

J gene: TRBJ1-2
clone size: NA
D gene: NA
V gene: TRBV7-9
CDR3 length: 15
CDR3 protein: CASSLDSRVGYGYTF
CDR3 DNA: TGTGCCAGCAGCTTAGATTCCAGGGTGGGCTATGGCTACACCTTC

J gene: TRBJ2-3
clone size: NA
D gene: NA
V gene: TRBV10-3
CDR3 length: 16
CDR3 protein: CAISAPIATGTDTQYF
CDR3 DNA: TGTGCCATCAGTGCCCCAATAGCGACCGGGACAGATACGCAGTATTTT

J gene: TRBJ2-7
clone size: NA
D gene: NA
V gene: TRBV28
CDR3 length: 12
CDR3 protein: CASRSINGGEYF
CDR3 DNA: TGTGCCAGCAGGTCAATTAACGGAGGAGAGTACTTC

J gene: TRBJ2-5
clone size: NA
D gene: TRBD2
V gene: TRBV19
CDR3 length: 15
CDR3 protein: CASSSLASGQETQYF
CDR3 DNA: TGTGCCAGTAGCTCCTTAGCTAGCGGGCAAGAGACCCAGTACTTC

J gene: TRBJ2-7
clone size: NA
D gene: TRBD2
V gene: TRBV11-3
CDR3 length: 14
CDR3 protein: CASSPSGRTYEQYF
CDR3 DNA: TGTGCCAGCAGCCCTAGCGGTCGCACCTACGAGCAGTACTTC

J gene: TRBJ2-7
clone size: NA
D gene: TRBD2
V gene: TRBV19
CDR3 length: 14
CDR3 protein: CASSPTSGTRVQYF
CDR3 DNA: TGTGCCAGTAGCCCGACTAGCGGTACTCGGGTGCAGTACTTC

J gene: TRBJ2-2
clone size: NA
D gene: NA
V gene: TRBV29-1
CDR3 length: 13
CDR3 protein: CSVQSGSTGELFF
CDR3 DNA: TGCAGCGTCCAATCAGGGTCCACCGGGGAGCTGTTTTTT

J gene: TRBJ2-3
clone size: NA
D gene: NA
V gene: TRBV18
CDR3 length: 16
CDR3 protein: CASSPRTVGFTDTQYF
CDR3 DNA: TGTGCCAGCTCACCACGCACGGTGGGCTTCACAGATACGCAGTATTTT

J gene: TRBJ2-5
clone size: NA
D gene: NA
V gene: TRBV7-6
CDR3 length: 15
CDR3 protein: CASSPGVAVGETQYF
CDR3 DNA: TGTGCCAGCAGCCCCGGCGTAGCGGTGGGAGAGACCCAGTACTTC

J gene: TRBJ2-7
clone size: NA
D gene: TRBD1
V gene: TRBV7-7
CDR3 length: 16
CDR3 protein: CASSFSRDRGLDEQYF
CDR3 DNA: TGTGCCAGCAGCTTCAGTCGGGACAGGGGGCTCGACGAGCAGTACTTC

J gene: TRBJ2-7
clone size: NA
D gene: TRBD1
V gene: TRBV29-1
CDR3 length: 14
CDR3 protein: CSVSTGQGDHEQYF
CDR3 DNA: TGCAGCGTTTCCACCGGACAGGGAGACCACGAGCAGTACTTC

J gene: TRBJ2-2
clone size: NA
D gene: TRBD1
V gene: TRBV27
CDR3 length: 15
CDR3 protein: CASSPGQGNTGELFF
CDR3 DNA: TGTGCCAGCAGTCCCGGACAGGGGAACACCGGGGAGCTGTTTTTT

J gene: TRBJ1-5
clone size: NA
D gene: NA
V gene: TRBV12-5
CDR3 length: 13
CDR3 protein: CASGGRADQPQHF
CDR3 DNA: TGTGCTAGTGGGGGGAGGGCCGATCAGCCCCAGCATTTT

J gene: TRBJ1-6
clone size: few
D gene: TRBD1
V gene: TRBV14
CDR3 length: 13
CDR3 protein: CASKGQGDSPLHF
CDR3 DNA: TGTGCCAGCAAAGGACAGGGGGACTCACCCCTCCACTTT

J gene: TRBJ2-1
clone size: NA
D gene: TRBD2
V gene: TRBV7-7
CDR3 length: 14
CDR3 protein: CASSPGVAGNEQFF
CDR3 DNA: TGTGCCAGCTCCCCGGGAGTAGCGGGAAATGAGCAGTTCTTC

J gene: TRBJ2-2
clone size: NA
D gene: NA
V gene: TRBV5-1
CDR3 length: 15
CDR3 protein: CASSSGDPSTGELFF
CDR3 DNA: TGCGCCAGCAGCTCGGGGGACCCATCCACCGGGGAGCTGTTTTTT

J gene: TRBJ2-1
clone size: NA
D gene: NA
V gene: TRBV7-2
CDR3 length: 14
CDR3 protein: CASSLSMGRNEQFF
CDR3 DNA: TGTGCCAGCAGCTTATCTATGGGCCGCAATGAGCAGTTCTTC

J gene: TRBJ2-2
clone size: NA
D gene: NA
V gene: TRBV5-1
CDR3 length: 14
CDR3 protein: CASSLGTHTGELFF
CDR3 DNA: TGCGCCAGCAGCTTAGGGACACACACCGGGGAGCTGTTTTTT